This is a list of T cell receptor beta chains from one sample in a study of control samples from healthy donors and cancer patients. Sequencing was performed with immunoSEQ multiplex PCR; in TCRdb, only in-frame clones are kept and a portion is missing. The sample consists of fewer than 300,000 clones, 82% of them appearing once. The specimen sequenced was PBMCs. The receptors shown here come from a woman aged 60-70 years with lung cancer. The CDR3 runs from the conserved cysteine through the conserved F or W. The D gene is left open where the match is weak. Size tells how often a clone was seen (once, few, many) or the class of an expanded clone, and some rows leave it out.

v_call: TRBV18
j_call: TRBJ1-4
clone_size: .
d_call: .
cdr3_aa: CASLGGTQNEKLFF
cdr3_nt: TGTGCCAGCTTAGGCGGGACACAGAATGAAAAACTGTTTTTT

v_call: TRBV2
j_call: TRBJ2-7
clone_size: few
d_call: .
cdr3_aa: CASRTPAAGVEQYF
cdr3_nt: TGTGCCAGCAGGACACCAGCAGCAGGGGTCGAGCAGTACTTC

v_call: TRBV18
j_call: TRBJ2-3
clone_size: .
d_call: .
cdr3_aa: CASSPSGSTDTQYF
cdr3_nt: TGTGCCAGCTCACCTAGTGGGAGCACAGATACGCAGTATTTT

v_call: TRBV7-9
j_call: TRBJ2-2
clone_size: .
d_call: .
cdr3_aa: CASKSQGITGELFF
cdr3_nt: TGTGCCAGCAAAAGCCAGGGTATCACCGGGGAGCTGTTTTTT

v_call: TRBV5-1
j_call: TRBJ2-2
clone_size: .
d_call: .
cdr3_aa: CASSRQTGRAGELFF
cdr3_nt: TGCGCCAGCAGCCGACAGACAGGGAGGGCCGGGGAGCTGTTTTTT

v_call: TRBV20-1
j_call: TRBJ2-7
clone_size: .
d_call: .
cdr3_aa: CSATGTTEQYF
cdr3_nt: TGCAGTGCTACCGGGACAACCGAGCAGTACTTC

v_call: TRBV7-8
j_call: TRBJ1-2
clone_size: .
d_call: TRBD1
cdr3_aa: CASSPTTGGVGYTF
cdr3_nt: TGTGCCAGCAGCCCGACCACAGGGGGCGTAGGCTACACCTTC

v_call: TRBV24-1
j_call: TRBJ2-1
clone_size: once
d_call: .
cdr3_aa: CATSEEESQQGDNEQFF
cdr3_nt: TGTGCCACCAGTGAGGAGGAGTCACAACAGGGTGATAATGAGCAGTTCTTC

v_call: TRBV5-1
j_call: TRBJ1-1
clone_size: .
d_call: .
cdr3_aa: CASSPGSENTEAFF
cdr3_nt: TGCGCCAGCAGCCCGGGGTCCGAGAACACTGAAGCTTTCTTT

v_call: TRBV9
j_call: TRBJ2-5
clone_size: .
d_call: .
cdr3_aa: CASSPQGLGETQYF
cdr3_nt: TGTGCCAGCAGCCCACAGGGATTGGGGGAGACCCAGTACTTC

v_call: TRBV27
j_call: TRBJ1-4
clone_size: few
d_call: .
cdr3_aa: CASSPWGRKAEKLFF
cdr3_nt: TGTGCCAGCAGTCCATGGGGCAGGAAGGCTGAAAAACTGTTTTTT

v_call: TRBV6-5
j_call: TRBJ2-6
clone_size: few
d_call: TRBD1
cdr3_aa: CASSARGTGYNVLTF
cdr3_nt: TGTGCCAGCAGCGCCAGGGGGACGGGGTACAACGTCCTGACTTTC

v_call: TRBV7-9
j_call: TRBJ2-2
clone_size: .
d_call: .
cdr3_aa: CASSRPQGKLFF
cdr3_nt: TGTGCCAGCAGTCGCCCCCAGGGCAAGCTGTTTTTT

v_call: TRBV5-4
j_call: TRBJ1-1
clone_size: .
d_call: .
cdr3_aa: CASSVFRDKGRAFF
cdr3_nt: TGTGCCAGCAGCGTCTTCCGGGACAAAGGTAGAGCTTTCTTT

v_call: TRBV5-1
j_call: TRBJ2-2
clone_size: few
d_call: .
cdr3_aa: CASNPRENTGELFF
cdr3_nt: TGCGCCAGCAACCCTCGGGAGAACACCGGGGAGCTGTTTTTT

v_call: TRBV5-5
j_call: TRBJ2-1
clone_size: .
d_call: TRBD2
cdr3_aa: CASSFVIAGGGFF
cdr3_nt: TGTGCCAGCAGCTTCGTGATAGCGGGAGGGGGGTTCTTC

v_call: TRBV29-1
j_call: TRBJ1-2
clone_size: .
d_call: .
cdr3_aa: CSAGGQWGYTF
cdr3_nt: TGCAGCGCTGGGGGCCAATGGGGCTACACCTTC

v_call: TRBV28
j_call: TRBJ2-7
clone_size: .
d_call: .
cdr3_aa: CAPWTYEQYF
cdr3_nt: TGTGCCCCCTGGACCTACGAGCAGTACTTC

v_call: TRBV10-3
j_call: TRBJ2-5
clone_size: .
d_call: .
cdr3_aa: CAISGGAQETQYF
cdr3_nt: TGTGCCATCAGTGGGGGTGCACAAGAGACCCAGTACTTC

v_call: TRBV28
j_call: TRBJ2-1
clone_size: .
d_call: .
cdr3_aa: CASSTSRAPSFEQFF
cdr3_nt: TGTGCCAGCAGTACGTCACGGGCGCCAAGTTTTGAGCAGTTCTTC

v_call: TRBV9
j_call: TRBJ2-1
clone_size: .
d_call: TRBD1
cdr3_aa: CASSTDRVGDEQFF
cdr3_nt: TGTGCCAGCAGTACCGACAGGGTTGGAGATGAGCAGTTCTTC

v_call: TRBV10-1
j_call: TRBJ2-2
clone_size: .
d_call: TRBD2
cdr3_aa: CASSSGSGAGELFF
cdr3_nt: TGCGCCAGCTCTAGCGGGAGTGGGGCCGGGGAGCTGTTTTTT

v_call: TRBV18
j_call: TRBJ2-3
clone_size: .
d_call: TRBD1
cdr3_aa: CASSQGAGFNQDTQYF
cdr3_nt: TGTGCCAGCTCACAGGGGGCAGGATTTAATCAAGATACGCAGTATTTT

v_call: TRBV6-5
j_call: TRBJ1-2
clone_size: once
d_call: .
cdr3_aa: CASSYTGRYGYTF
cdr3_nt: TGTGCCAGCAGTTACACGGGGCGTTATGGCTACACCTTC

v_call: TRBV6-1
j_call: TRBJ2-3
clone_size: once
d_call: .
cdr3_aa: CASSDHRGTDTQYF
cdr3_nt: TGTGCCAGCAGTGACCACAGGGGCACAGATACGCAGTATTTT

v_call: TRBV18
j_call: TRBJ1-1
clone_size: .
d_call: .
cdr3_aa: CASSPDRYTEAFF
cdr3_nt: TGTGCCAGCTCACCAGACAGGTATACTGAAGCTTTCTTT

v_call: TRBV10-3
j_call: TRBJ2-1
clone_size: .
d_call: TRBD2
cdr3_aa: CAISPSTSGGAREQFF
cdr3_nt: TGTGCCATCAGCCCATCTACTAGCGGGGGGGCCCGAGAGCAGTTCTTC

v_call: TRBV6-2/TRBV6-3
j_call: TRBJ2-5
clone_size: .
d_call: TRBD2
cdr3_aa: CASSYYLPRLAGGVQETQYF
cdr3_nt: TGTGCCAGCAGTTACTATCTGCCTCGACTAGCGGGAGGGGTCCAGGAGACCCAGTACTTC

v_call: TRBV6-1
j_call: TRBJ1-3
clone_size: .
d_call: .
cdr3_aa: CASSENTIYF
cdr3_nt: TGTGCCAGCAGTGAAAACACCATATATTTT

v_call: TRBV7-9
j_call: TRBJ2-1
clone_size: .
d_call: .
cdr3_aa: CALRVGGYNEQFF
cdr3_nt: TGTGCCCTCCGCGTGGGGGGATACAATGAGCAGTTCTTC

v_call: TRBV5-1
j_call: TRBJ2-7
clone_size: .
d_call: .
cdr3_aa: CASSLAGRIYEQYF
cdr3_nt: TGCGCCAGCAGCTTGGCAGGGCGGATATACGAGCAGTACTTC

v_call: TRBV6-5
j_call: TRBJ1-5
clone_size: .
d_call: .
cdr3_aa: CASSPGGNQPQHF
cdr3_nt: TGTGCCAGCAGCCCCGGTGGCAATCAGCCCCAGCATTTT

v_call: TRBV30
j_call: TRBJ2-7
clone_size: .
d_call: TRBD1
cdr3_aa: CAWSRGTGLFYEQYF
cdr3_nt: TGTGCCTGGAGTAGAGGGACAGGACTTTTCTACGAGCAGTACTTC

v_call: TRBV6-1
j_call: TRBJ2-5
clone_size: .
d_call: TRBD1
cdr3_aa: CASSEAFLQGAGETQYF
cdr3_nt: TGTGCCAGCAGTGAAGCCTTCCTGCAGGGGGCTGGAGAGACCCAGTACTTC

v_call: TRBV10-3
j_call: TRBJ2-3
clone_size: .
d_call: TRBD2
cdr3_aa: CAISPGTTNTDTQYF
cdr3_nt: TGTGCCATCAGCCCCGGGACTACTAACACAGATACGCAGTATTTT

v_call: TRBV19
j_call: TRBJ2-1
clone_size: .
d_call: .
cdr3_aa: CASSIGVSYNEQFF
cdr3_nt: TGTGCCAGTAGTATAGGAGTATCCTACAATGAGCAGTTCTTC

v_call: TRBV7-2
j_call: TRBJ2-5
clone_size: few
d_call: TRBD2
cdr3_aa: CASSQGLAREETQYF
cdr3_nt: TGTGCCAGCAGCCAGGGACTAGCGAGGGAAGAGACCCAGTACTTC

v_call: TRBV2
j_call: TRBJ1-1
clone_size: .
d_call: .
cdr3_aa: CASIDRRGDTEAFF
cdr3_nt: TGTGCCAGCATAGATCGGAGAGGGGACACTGAAGCTTTCTTT

v_call: TRBV4-2
j_call: TRBJ2-3
clone_size: .
d_call: TRBD2
cdr3_aa: CASSQSGGRSTDTQYF
cdr3_nt: TGTGCCAGCAGCCAGTCGGGAGGCCGGAGCACAGATACGCAGTATTTT

v_call: TRBV2
j_call: TRBJ2-2
clone_size: few
d_call: TRBD2
cdr3_aa: CASRLAGPNTGELFF
cdr3_nt: TGTGCCAGCCGTTTAGCGGGTCCGAACACCGGGGAGCTGTTTTTT

v_call: TRBV27
j_call: TRBJ2-3
clone_size: .
d_call: TRBD1
cdr3_aa: CASNIRDRSTDTQYF
cdr3_nt: TGTGCCAGCAATATCCGGGACAGGAGCACAGATACGCAGTATTTT

v_call: TRBV10-3
j_call: TRBJ1-6
clone_size: .
d_call: TRBD1
cdr3_aa: CAIRGTANSPLHF
cdr3_nt: TGTGCCATCAGGGGGACAGCCAATTCACCCCTCCACTTT

v_call: TRBV3-1/TRBV3-2
j_call: TRBJ1-2
clone_size: .
d_call: TRBD1
cdr3_aa: CASSQDLGTGEFGYTF
cdr3_nt: TGTGCCAGCAGCCAAGATTTGGGGACAGGGGAGTTTGGCTACACCTTC